Below are 25 T cell receptor beta chains sequenced from a single sample in a study of T cell clonality in common variable immunodeficiency. Generated by immunoSEQ multiplex PCR, the TCRdb table keeps only in-frame clones and is missing some. In total the sample includes tens of thousands of clones, none of them seen once. The sequenced sample consisted of peripheral blood mononuclear cells. These receptors all come from a person between 18 and 75 years old in good health.

This clone was picked up many times. The read stops 3 residues short of the end of the CDR3; the missing end is completed from the germline J gene. The rearrangement uses TRBV2 and TRBJ2-1; D gene uncertain. V was pared by 3 bases and J by 4 bases, with 10 bases between. The CDR3 loop spans 14 amino acids. Germline CDR1 is SNHLY and CDR2 is FYNNEI. The CDR3 bases that were read are TGTGCCAGCAGTGAGAAGGTCAGTTACAATGAG. As protein: CASSEKVSYNE. The entire CDR3 is CASSEKVSYNEQFF.

This clone was recorded at least ten times. The read finishes 3 residues shy of the CDR3 end, and the germline J gene is used to complete it. V and J are TRBV29-1 and TRBJ1-2, with a tentative D call TRBD1 (6 bases). Germline CDR1 is SQVTM and CDR2 is ANQGSEA. The V gene lost 6 bases and the J gene lost 6 bases, with 8 bases spanning the gap. The CDR3 length is 10 residues. CDR3 loop: CSVGQNGYTF. CDR3 bases read: TGCAGCGTAGGACAGAATGGC.

This clone was counted at least ten times. Read sequence stops 3 residues before the CDR3 end, and the germline J gene provides the missing end. The V call is TRBV7-9, the J call TRBJ1-2; weak D call: TRBD1 (5 bases). Germline V lookup: CDR1 SEHNR, CDR2 FQNEAQ (reference sequence). Trimming took off 4 bases at V and 7 bases at J, with 13 bases between the two ends. The CDR3 loop spans 13 amino acids. CDR3 in amino acids: CASSSPAGTGYTF. The CDR3 DNA, read in part, is TGTGCCAGCAGCTCCCCAGCGGGGACTGGC. Full variable domain (rest looked up from reference TRBV7-9 and TRBJ1-2): DTGVSQNPRHKITKRGQNVTFRCDPISEHNRLYWYRQTLGQGPEFLTYFQNEAQLEKSRLLSDRFSAERPKGSFSTLEIQRTEQGDSAMYLCASSSPAGTGYTFGSGTRLTVV.

CDR3 DNA (partial): TGTGCCAGCTCATTGAGGGTACAAGAGACC. The encoded protein is CASSLRVQET. In full, the CDR3 is CASSLRVQETQYF. The V call is TRBV18, the J call TRBJ2-5; tentative D call: TRBD2 (5 bases). The CDR3 end is not reached by the read, which stops 3 residues before it; the germline J gene fills it in. The CDR3 runs to 13 residues. The V gene's germline CDR1 is KGHSH and CDR2 LQKENI. V was trimmed by 5 bases and J by 2 bases, leaving 9 bases between them.

Many counts were recorded for this clone. The CDR3 goes on 3 residues after the read ends, and that part is filled in from the germline J gene. The chain carries TRBV5-1 and TRBJ1-1, with D possibly being TRBD1 (6 bases). Deletions cut 5 bases from V and 0 bases from J, with 17 bases between. Germline V gene sequence: CDR1 SGHRS, CDR2 YFSETQ. The CDR3 length is 16 residues. The sequenced CDR3 bases are TGCGCCAGCAGAAGTGAGTGGGGGCGAGTGAACACTGAA. This codes for CASRSEWGRVNTE. The entire CDR3 sequence reads CASRSEWGRVNTEAFF. The full variable domain, in which reference TRBV5-1 and TRBJ1-1 provide the parts outside the CDR3, is KAGVTQTPRYLIKTRGQQVTLSCSPISGHRSVSWYQQTPGQGLQFLFEYFSETQRNKGNFPGRFSGRQFSNSRSEMNVSTLELGDSALYLCASRSEWGRVNTEAFFGQGTRLTVV.

This clone was seen at least ten times. The sequence runs out 3 residues before the end of the CDR3; the remainder is reconstructed from the germline J gene. V usage is TRBV5-1 and J usage is TRBJ2-2, with 9 bases aligning to TRBD1. From germline, CDR1 is SGHRS and CDR2 YFSETQ. The CDR3 extends over 15 amino acids. The ends lost 0 bases at V and 3 bases at J; junction bases unmatched: 0. The part of the CDR3 DNA that was read is TGCGCCAGCAGCTTGGGGACAGGGGACACCGGGGAG. Amino acid sequence: CASSLGTGDTGE. The whole CDR3 region reads CASSLGTGDTGELFF. Filled out from reference TRBV5-1 and TRBJ2-2, the complete variable domain reads KAGVTQTPRYLIKTRGQQVTLSCSPISGHRSVSWYQQTPGQGLQFLFEYFSETQRNKGNFPGRFSGRQFSNSRSEMNVSTLELGDSALYLCASSLGTGDTGELFFGEGSRLTVL.

This clone was detected many times. Its ends do not fully match the called genes, so a read error is possible. The CDR3 is cut off 3 residues early in the read; its end comes from the germline J gene. The rearrangement links TRBV7-7 to TRBJ2-5; 11 bases are a match to TRBD1. The CDR3 is made up of 15 amino acids. Germline values: CDR1 SSHAT, CDR2 FNYEAQ (reference sequence). CDR3 sequence reads: CASSLGTGGQETQYF. The DNA read from the CDR3 is TGTGCTAGCAGCTTAGGGACAGGGGGACAAGAGACC.

This clone came up many times. The observed sequence ends 3 residues before the CDR3 terminus, with the missing tail filled in from the germline J gene. The rearrangement joins TRBV6-1 to TRBJ2-7; 7 bases map to TRBD2. This CDR3 is built from 15 residues. Per the germline V gene, CDR1 is MNHNS and CDR2 is SASEGT. Trimming removed 4 bases from V and 3 bases from J; junction bases left unmatched: 9. The part of the CDR3 DNA that was read is TGTGCCAGCAGTGGGCAAGCGGGAATAGGCTACGAG. This codes for CASSGQAGIGYE. The whole CDR3 reads CASSGQAGIGYEQYF.

The sample holds many counts of this clone. From the germline J gene comes the end of the CDR3, since the read stops 3 residues before it. The V and J genes are TRBV27 and TRBJ1-1; possibly TRBD1 for D (6 bases). This CDR3 region has 14 residues. Germline CDR1 is MNHEY and CDR2 is SMNVEV (reference sequence). CDR3 protein: CASSLYPGRGEAFF. Incomplete CDR3 DNA: TGTGCCAGCAGTTTATATCCCGGGAGGGGGGAA.

This clone was detected many times. Partial CDR3 DNA: TGTGCCAGCAGCCAGGGAGGGTGGGACAGGGCAGAGACC. This sequence encodes CASSQGGWDRAET. The full CDR3 protein reads CASSQGGWDRAETQYF. The chain recombines TRBV4-2 with TRBJ2-5; 9 positions agree with TRBD1. The CDR3 extends 3 residues past the end of the read, so its final part is completed from the germline J gene. V was pared by 3 bases and J by 4 bases, with 9 bases of the junction left unmatched. There are 16 residues in the CDR3. Germline values: CDR1 LGHNA, CDR2 YNFKEQ.

This clone was detected many times. The read comes to an end 3 residues before the CDR3 does, leaving the germline J gene to fill in the end. The V gene is TRBV2, the J gene TRBJ1-1; tentative D call: TRBD1 (5 bases). CDR1 and CDR2 from the germline V gene are SNHLY and FYNNEI. The CDR3 contains 13 residues. Trimming cost V 3 bases and J 1 base, with 6 bases left between them. CDR3 DNA (partial): TGTGCCAGCAGTGACGACAGGAACACTGAA. This encodes CASSDDRNTE. The entire CDR3 sequence reads CASSDDRNTEAFF.

The table lists this clone with many counts. The DNA ends 3 residues before the CDR3 does, and the rest of the CDR3 is filled in from the germline J gene. V and J are TRBV20-1 and TRBJ2-5; TRBD2 aligns across 8 bases. From germline, CDR1 is DFQATT and CDR2 SNEGSKA (reference sequence). V lost 0 bases to trimming and J lost 1 base; unmatched junction nucleotides: 7. The CDR3 extends over 16 amino acids. The CDR3 DNA, read in part, is TGCAGTGCTAGAGATCGAGGTAGCGGGGCCCAAGAGACC. Its translation is CSARDRGSGAQET. In full, the CDR3 is CSARDRGSGAQETQYF.

This clone was counted at least ten times. Read coverage stops 3 residues before the CDR3 terminus; the germline J gene supplies the remainder. The chain is built from TRBV30 and TRBJ1-1, with D tentatively TRBD1 (5 bases). Per germline, CDR1 GTSNPN and CDR2 SVGIG (reference sequence). This CDR3 is 13 amino acids long. Trimming shortened V by 2 bases and J by 4 bases, and 11 bases separated the two germline ends. The part of the CDR3 DNA that was read is TGTGCCTGGAGTACTACGGGGGGCACTGAA. As protein: CAWSTTGGTE. The CDR3 in full is CAWSTTGGTEAFF.

This clone appeared many times. The sequence runs out 3 residues before the end of the CDR3; the remainder is reconstructed from the germline J gene. The chain couples TRBV6-4 to TRBJ2-4; 16 bases align to TRBD2. Trimming at V came to 0 bases and at J to 6 bases, leaving 8 bases not matched to a gene. CDR1 is MRHNA, CDR2 SNTAGT, per germline. The CDR3 is 19 residues long. The CDR3 DNA, read in part, is TGTGCCAGCAGTGACTCCGGGACTAGCGGGGGGGCGCGTGGAAACATT. It translates to CASSDSGTSGGARGNI. The full CDR3 sequence reads CASSDSGTSGGARGNIQYF.

This clone was recorded many times. Read data end 3 residues before the CDR3 end; the end is taken from the germline J gene. V gene TRBV20-1 combines with J gene TRBJ2-5; TRBD1 agrees at 7 bases. The CDR3 consists of 13 residues. The V gene end was trimmed by 5 bases and the J gene end by 2 bases; junction bases not matched to a gene: 5. In germline, CDR1 is DFQATT, CDR2 SNEGSKA (reference sequence). This CDR3 reads CSAAGQVQETQYF. Partial CDR3 DNA: TGCAGTGCTGCCGGACAGGTACAAGAGACC.

This clone was recorded at least ten times. The read ends 3 residues before the CDR3 terminus; that terminus is restored from the germline J gene. This chain joins TRBV5-4 and TRBJ1-1; D might be TRBD1 (5 bases). Germline lookup yields CDR1 SGHNT and CDR2 YYREEE (reference sequence). V shed 5 bases and J shed 4 bases, with 18 bases lying between them. The CDR3 consists of 15 residues. The CDR3 loop is CASRPKAGPGTEAFF. The sequenced CDR3 bases are TGTGCCAGCAGACCTAAGGCAGGGCCGGGCACTGAA.

This clone was seen many times. The sequenced fragment ends 3 residues before the CDR3 boundary, so the rest is inferred from the germline J gene. The chain has TRBV20-1 and TRBJ1-5; possibly TRBD1 for D (5 bases). Germline CDR1 and CDR2: DFQATT and SNEGSKA (reference sequence). The ends were cut back, 5 bases at V and 0 bases at J, with 14 bases in the middle. This CDR3 region has 15 residues. CDR3 bases read: TGCAGTGCTGGACCGGTGACAGATAGCAATCAGCCC. Its translation is CSAGPVTDSNQP. The CDR3, in full, reads CSAGPVTDSNQPQHF.

At least ten counts were recorded for this clone. The read comes to an end 3 residues before the CDR3 does, leaving the germline J gene to fill in the end. The chain has TRBV20-1 and TRBJ1-2; a weak D match, TRBD1 (5 bases). The CDR3 has 13 amino acids. Germline V gives CDR1 DFQATT, CDR2 SNEGSKA (reference sequence). The CDR3 here is CSARDEGYGGYTF. The sequenced part of the CDR3 DNA is TGCAGTGCTAGAGACGAGGGGTACGGCGGC.

This clone has ten or more counts. The CDR3 end is not reached by the read, which stops 3 residues before it; the germline J gene fills it in. V and J are TRBV7-3 and TRBJ1-1; D not resolved. Germline loops: CDR1 SGHTA, CDR2 FQGTGA. Trimming cost V 1 base and J 4 bases, with 7 bases left between them. The CDR3 has 13 residues. The covered CDR3 bases are TGTGCCAGCAGCTTAAATCCGGTCACTGAA. It is translated as CASSLNPVTE. The entire CDR3 sequence reads CASSLNPVTEAFF.

This clone was detected ten times or more. Read coverage stops 3 residues before the CDR3 terminus; the germline J gene supplies the remainder. The rearrangement links TRBV5-6 to TRBJ2-7, with a tentative D call TRBD2 (7 bases). CDR1 and CDR2 (germline): SGHDT, YYEEEE. CDR3 length: 15 residues. Trimming pared 6 bases from V and 3 bases from J, leaving 19 bases between. The CDR3 region is CASTPDRGAGYEQYF. Incomplete CDR3 DNA: TGTGCCAGCACCCCGGACCGGGGGGCCGGCTACGAG.

This clone was seen repeatedly, ten times or more. The read ends 3 residues before the CDR3 terminus; that terminus is restored from the germline J gene. J is TRBJ2-3 and V is TRBV29-1; D not resolved. The length of the CDR3 is 13 residues. The germline V gene encodes CDR1 SQVTM and CDR2 ANQGSEA. The V end lost 7 bases, the J end lost 1 base, and 12 bases lay between the germline ends. CDR3 sequence: CSAHNLGTDTQYF. The CDR3 DNA, read in part, is TGCAGCGCCCACAACCTAGGCACAGATACG.

This clone was seen ten or more times. The read comes to an end 3 residues before the CDR3 does, leaving the germline J gene to fill in the end. The rearrangement joins TRBV20-1 to TRBJ2-4; a weak D match, TRBD1 (6 bases). Germline V gene sequence: CDR1 DFQATT, CDR2 SNEGSKA (reference sequence). V lost 6 bases and J lost 5, with 14 bases in between. This CDR3 has 13 amino acids. CDR3 loop: CSARRGGENIQYF. The CDR3 bases that were read are TGCAGTGCCAGACGAGGGGGTGAAAACATT.

This clone was seen many times. The read falls 3 residues short of the CDR3 end, and the missing part is taken from the germline J gene. The rearrangement links TRBV12-3 or TRBV12-4 to TRBJ2-3; 11 positions agree with TRBD2. V lost 5 bases and J lost 1; bases outside the gene matches: 5. This CDR3 comprises 16 residues. The sequenced part of the CDR3 DNA is TGTGCCAGCAGTCCCCGGGGACTAGCGGGCACAGATACG. Translation: CASSPRGLAGTDT. Given in full, the CDR3 is CASSPRGLAGTDTQYF.

This clone was seen repeatedly, ten times or more. The sequenced fragment ends 3 residues before the CDR3 boundary, so the rest is inferred from the germline J gene. J is TRBJ2-3 and V is TRBV20-1; 7 bases match TRBD2. J gave up 3 bases and V 5 bases, and 8 bases lay outside the gene matches. CDR3 length equals 14 residues. Germline V gene data show CDR1 as DFQATT and CDR2 as SNEGSKA (reference sequence). CDR3 bases read: TGCAGTGCTGCCTTTCGAGCGGGAACAGATACG. This gives the protein CSAAFRAGTDT. The whole CDR3 is CSAAFRAGTDTQYF.

This clone was found many times. From the germline J gene comes the end of the CDR3, since the read stops 3 residues before it. This chain links TRBV7-3 with TRBJ2-7; 10 nucleotides line up with TRBD2. The CDR3 has 16 amino acids. Germline-derived CDR1 and CDR2 are SGHTA and FQGTGA. With V trimmed by 5 bases and J by 3 bases, 10 bases remained unmatched. The CDR3 sequence is CASSLVASGSFYEQYF. The sequenced part of the CDR3 DNA is TGTGCCAGCAGCCTAGTGGCTAGCGGGAGTTTCTACGAG. The complete variable domain, with remaining parts taken from reference TRBV7-3 and TRBJ2-7, reads GAGVSQTPSNKVTEKGKYVELRCDPISGHTALYWYRQSLGQGPEFLIYFQGTGAADDSGLPNDRFFAVRPEGSVSTLKIQRTERGDSAVYLCASSLVASGSFYEQYFGPGTRLTVT.